What follows describes a single T cell receptor (beta chain). The data are from a study of shared clonotypes between healthy human individuals. Here immunoSEQ multiplex PCR was the method, and the copy in TCRdb shows in-frame clones only, minus some. The profile shows more than 900,000 clones, around 78% of them singletons. There are 16 residues in the CDR3. Trimming took off 0 bases at V and 5 bases at J, with 16 bases between the two ends. CDR1 and CDR2 (germline): MNHEY, SVGAGI. The rearrangement uses TRBV6-5 and TRBJ2-5; D is tentatively TRBD1 or TRBD2 (6 bases each). The TCR comes from a man between 18 and 35 years old in good health. Some clones in this sample may be carry-over from other donors' samples. The sequencing sample was made of memory CD4+ T cells from PBMCs. Described subset: CD45RA-negative fraction. CDR3 loop: CASSYSFRTGTETQYF. In nucleotides, the CDR3 is TGTGCCAGCAGTTACTCTTTTCGTACAGGGACTGAGACCCAGTACTTC.